The present entry profiles one TCR beta chain with its context. This record belongs to a study of blood T cell repertoires in COVID-19. In the authors' methods: By means of reference gene primer amplification, nucleated cell counts were estimated. Sequenced by immunoSEQ multiplex PCR; TCRdb stores in-frame clones only, minus some. The V and J calls and clone size come from that table; D and trimming were worked out from the DNA. The sample shows approximately 100,000 clones, about 80% of them seen only once. The material sequenced was peripheral blood. This sequence was found in a woman of 80 years or more with active or convalescent COVID-19.

The CDR3 spells CASSSNTAGEQYF. The DNA of the CDR3 is TGTGCCAGCAGTTCTAACACCGCGGGGGAGCAGTACTTC. The rearrangement links TRBV12-3 or TRBV12-4 to TRBJ2-7; possible D gene TRBD2, 6 bases. Trimming stripped 4 bases from V and 7 bases from J, with 14 bases between. The CDR3 runs to 13 residues.